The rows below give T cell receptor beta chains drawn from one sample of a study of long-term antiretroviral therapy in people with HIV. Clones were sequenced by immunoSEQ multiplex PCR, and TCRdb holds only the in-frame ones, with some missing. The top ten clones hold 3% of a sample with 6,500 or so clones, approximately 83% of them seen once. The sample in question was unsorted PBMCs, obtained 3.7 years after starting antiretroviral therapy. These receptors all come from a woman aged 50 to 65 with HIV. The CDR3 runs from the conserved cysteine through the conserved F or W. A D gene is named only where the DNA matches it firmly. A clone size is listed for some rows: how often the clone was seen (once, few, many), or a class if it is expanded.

CDR3aa: CASSSSPGLAGTYEQYF
CDR3nt: TGTGCCAGCAGCTCTAGTCCAGGACTAGCGGGCACCTACGAGCAGTACTTC
v_gene: TRBV7-9
abundance: NA
d_gene: TRBD2
j_gene: TRBJ2-7

CDR3aa: CASSEGQGARGYTF
CDR3nt: TGTGCCAGCAGTGAGGGACAGGGGGCGCGAGGCTACACCTTC
v_gene: TRBV2
abundance: NA
d_gene: TRBD1
j_gene: TRBJ1-2

CDR3aa: CASSLSNPRGNTEAFF
CDR3nt: TGTGCCAGCAGCTTAAGCAATCCCAGGGGGAACACTGAAGCTTTCTTT
v_gene: TRBV7-8
abundance: NA
d_gene: NA
j_gene: TRBJ1-1

CDR3aa: CASSQRGVWGYTF
CDR3nt: TGCGCCAGCAGTCAACGAGGGGTATGGGGCTACACCTTC
v_gene: TRBV23-1
abundance: medium-sized
d_gene: NA
j_gene: TRBJ1-2

CDR3aa: CASSSGLQERDTQYF
CDR3nt: TGTGCCAGCAGCTCGGGACTACAAGAGAGAGATACGCAGTATTTT
v_gene: TRBV5-5
abundance: NA
d_gene: TRBD2
j_gene: TRBJ2-3

CDR3aa: CASSVLAGAYEQYF
CDR3nt: TGTGCCAGCAGTGTCCTAGCGGGGGCCTACGAGCAGTACTTC
v_gene: TRBV2
abundance: NA
d_gene: TRBD2
j_gene: TRBJ2-7

CDR3aa: CASSYSASGGYGYTF
CDR3nt: TGTGCCAGCAGTTACTCAGCCAGTGGCGGTTACGGCTACACCTTC
v_gene: TRBV6-5
abundance: NA
d_gene: NA
j_gene: TRBJ1-2

CDR3aa: CASTSPREQYF
CDR3nt: TGTGCCAGCACCTCCCCCCGCGAGCAGTACTTC
v_gene: TRBV28
abundance: NA
d_gene: NA
j_gene: TRBJ2-7

CDR3aa: CASSLQDSYEQYF
CDR3nt: TGCGCCAGCAGCTTACAGGACTCCTACGAGCAGTACTTC
v_gene: TRBV5-1
abundance: NA
d_gene: NA
j_gene: TRBJ2-7

CDR3aa: CASSESRQDEQYF
CDR3nt: TGCGCCAGCAGTGAGTCTAGGCAGGACGAGCAGTACTTC
v_gene: TRBV10-2
abundance: NA
d_gene: NA
j_gene: TRBJ2-7

CDR3aa: CASSMAAWSGELFF
CDR3nt: TGTGCCAGTAGTATGGCAGCCTGGTCCGGGGAGCTGTTTTTT
v_gene: TRBV19
abundance: NA
d_gene: NA
j_gene: TRBJ2-2

CDR3aa: CASSLAGGPTGLTDTQYF
CDR3nt: TGTGCCAGCAGCTTAGCGGGAGGGCCGACGGGGCTCACAGATACGCAGTATTTT
v_gene: TRBV13
abundance: NA
d_gene: TRBD2
j_gene: TRBJ2-3

CDR3aa: CSVEPGLARDTQYF
CDR3nt: TGCAGCGTTGAACCGGGACTAGCAAGAGATACGCAGTATTTT
v_gene: TRBV29-1
abundance: NA
d_gene: TRBD2
j_gene: TRBJ2-3

CDR3aa: CASSLGQSTDTQYF
CDR3nt: TGTGCCAGCAGCTTAGGACAGTCCACAGATACGCAGTATTTT
v_gene: TRBV5-8
abundance: NA
d_gene: NA
j_gene: TRBJ2-3